These 8 T cell receptor beta chains share one sample of origin, sequenced in a study of blood T cell repertoires in COVID-19. The method was immunoSEQ multiplex PCR; TCRdb's version includes in-frame clones alone and lacks a portion of them. The sample yields tens of thousands of clones, about nine tenths seen once. Sequenced input: peripheral blood. These receptors came from a man between 65 and 85 years old with active or convalescent COVID-19.

The chain employs TRBV4-2 and TRBJ1-3; 9 bases are a match to TRBD1. CDR1 is LGHNA and CDR2 is YNFKEQ in the germline V gene. J was trimmed by 7 bases and V by 5 bases; bases with no gene match: 9. The CDR3 totals 15 residues. This CDR3 is CASSAGQGLVNTIYF. The CDR3 DNA follows: TGTGCCAGCAGCGCCGGACAGGGGCTTGTGAACACCATATATTTT.

The J gene is TRBJ1-2, the V gene TRBV28; no reliable D call. Germline CDR1 is MDHEN and CDR2 is SYDVKM. The CDR3 totals 15 residues. Trimming pared 1 base from V and 5 bases from J, leaving 14 bases between. The CDR3 here is CASSLYWRPEYGYTF. In DNA form, the CDR3 reads TGTGCCAGCAGTTTATATTGGAGACCTGAGTATGGCTACACCTTC.

The chain carries TRBV7-2 and TRBJ2-1; 7 nucleotides align to TRBD1. Germline V lookup: CDR1 SGHTA, CDR2 FQGNSA. The CDR3 has 14 residues. Trimming removed 7 bases from V and 1 base from J; junction bases left unmatched: 4. CDR3 protein: CASTPGQSYNEQFF. The CDR3 bases are TGTGCCAGCACCCCGGGACAGTCCTACAATGAGCAGTTCTTC.

The chain links TRBV2 to TRBJ1-2; 8 positions agree with TRBD1. CDR1 and CDR2 (germline): SNHLY, FYNNEI. The length of the CDR3 is 12 residues. The trim removed 5 bases at V and 7 bases at J, leaving 3 bases unmatched. In nucleotides, the CDR3 is TGTGCCAGCAGTCTGGACAGGGTTGGCTACACCTTC. Translated, it gives CASSLDRVGYTF.

This clone was detected a few times. The chain uses TRBV11-2 and TRBJ2-7; perhaps TRBD1 as D (6 bases). Germline values: CDR1 SGHAT, CDR2 FQNNGV. The CDR3 runs to 15 residues. The V end lost 3 bases, the J end lost 2 bases, and 14 bases lay between the germline ends. The CDR3 DNA follows: TGTGCCAGCAGCTTTAACAGGGATTTAGCCTACGAGCAGTACTTC. Encoded protein: CASSFNRDLAYEQYF.

V gene TRBV25-1 combines with J gene TRBJ2-3; perhaps TRBD2 as D (7 bases). Looked up from germline, CDR1 is MGHDK and CDR2 is SYGVNS. CDR3 length: 15 amino acids. V lost 9 bases, J lost 2 bases, and 18 bases lay in between. The CDR3 DNA follows: TGTGCCAGTAAAAGGGGGGGATTATACACAGATACGCAGTATTTT. It specifies CASKRGGLYTDTQYF.

The chain is built from TRBV4-1 and TRBJ1-5; the match to TRBD1 covers 8 bases. Germline V gives CDR1 MGHRA, CDR2 YSYEKL. V lost 5 bases and J lost 6; bases outside the gene matches: 6. The CDR3 sequence is 14 residues long. CDR3 loop: CASSSGGGGQPQHF. DNA for the CDR3: TGCGCCAGCAGCTCAGGGGGCGGAGGTCAGCCCCAGCATTTT.

The J gene is TRBJ1-2, the V gene TRBV19, with a tentative D call TRBD1 (5 bases). CDR3 length equals 16 residues. Germline-derived CDR1 and CDR2 are LNHDA and SQIVND (reference sequence). Deletions cut 4 bases from V and 2 bases from J, with 17 bases between. CDR3 in amino acids: CASSSGGRARNYGYTF. For the CDR3, the DNA is TGTGCCAGTAGTAGCGGTGGCAGGGCCAGGAACTATGGCTACACCTTC.